This T cell receptor (beta chain) came from a study of blood T cell repertoires in COVID-19. Study overall: The study drew acute and convalescent COVID-19 samples from the United States, Italy and Spain.

In the source study's methods: Amplification with reference gene primers provided the estimates of nucleated cell counts. The repertoire was sequenced with immunoSEQ multiplex PCR; TCRdb's copy has only in-frame clones and lacks some. The DNA was the basis for D and trimming; V, J and clone size are from that table. The sample holds roughly 60,000 clones; roughly 87% are singletons and the top ten take 10%. With 1 base clipped from V and 7 bases from J, the junction kept 5 bases outside the gene matches. Looked up from germline, CDR1 is MNHNS and CDR2 is SASEGT. The CDR3 has 15 amino acids. The V call is TRBV6-1, the J call TRBJ1-4; 8 bases are a match to TRBD1. Sequenced input: peripheral blood. The TCR comes from a human donor with acute or convalescent COVID-19. The donor label of this sample is uncertain. The DNA of the CDR3 is TGTGCCAGCAGTGAAGGACAGGGGCTTCCTGAAAAACTGTTTTTT. Its translation: CASSEGQGLPEKLFF.